This T cell receptor (beta chain) is drawn from a study of cytomegalovirus exposure and HLA in healthy donors. Study results and limitations: Reportedly, cytomegalovirus status was diagnosed with high sensitivity and specificity. For TCR beta chains, V- and J-gene trimming was later linked to a missense DCLRE1C variant.

Trimming shortened V by 4 bases and J by 7 bases, and 22 bases separated the two germline ends. The CDR3 is 17 residues long. CMV serostatus data were not documented for this donor. PCR used 60 Vbeta primers and 13 Jbeta primers. The assay was immunoSEQ multiplex PCR, and TCRdb's table has in-frame clones only and misses some. This sample yields fewer than 200,000 clones, of which roughly 80% are seen a single time; around 2% belongs to the top ten. Turning to this clone: What it recognizes is unknown.

The chain employs TRBV23-1 and TRBJ1-4; D uncertain. TRBV23-1 is classed as an ORF, of uncertain function. The material sequenced was PBMCs. The receptor was derived from a human donor in good health. CDR3 DNA sequence: TGCGCCAGCAGTCCCCCGAGACAAAGGACCGGAGGTGAAAAACTGTTTTTT. It translates to CASSPPRQRTGGEKLFF.